This T cell receptor (beta chain) was captured in a study of OX40 agonist ivuxolimab in advanced cancers. Study-level findings and limits: Some patients who did not respond also had low normalized T-cell clonal expansion. At doses 0.1 to 3.0 mg/kg, CD4+ and CD8+ clones expanded.

CDR3 size: 14 residues. The germline V and J ends were trimmed by 10 bases and 6 bases, with 19 bases remaining between them. Germline assignment: CDR1 ENHRY and CDR2 SYGVKD. Data came from immunoSEQ multiplex PCR; TCRdb stores just in-frame clones and leaves some out. Altogether some 80,000 clones are present, about 83% being singletons, with the ten largest covering around a quarter. As to this clone: Its antigen is still unknown.

Blood sampling took place at baseline, cycle 4 day 1, and cycle 7 day 1. This chain joins TRBV10-3 and TRBJ1-5; possible D gene TRBD1, 5 bases. This TCR derives from an adult with an advanced solid tumor such as melanoma, head and neck, liver or kidney cancer. This sample comprised CD4+ or CD8+ T cells sorted from blood, obtained in a trial of the OX40 agonist ivuxolimab. Written as DNA, the CDR3 is TGTGCCACATCCAGGGAACGGGAAAGTCAGCCCCAGCATTTT. It is translated as CATSRERESQPQHF.